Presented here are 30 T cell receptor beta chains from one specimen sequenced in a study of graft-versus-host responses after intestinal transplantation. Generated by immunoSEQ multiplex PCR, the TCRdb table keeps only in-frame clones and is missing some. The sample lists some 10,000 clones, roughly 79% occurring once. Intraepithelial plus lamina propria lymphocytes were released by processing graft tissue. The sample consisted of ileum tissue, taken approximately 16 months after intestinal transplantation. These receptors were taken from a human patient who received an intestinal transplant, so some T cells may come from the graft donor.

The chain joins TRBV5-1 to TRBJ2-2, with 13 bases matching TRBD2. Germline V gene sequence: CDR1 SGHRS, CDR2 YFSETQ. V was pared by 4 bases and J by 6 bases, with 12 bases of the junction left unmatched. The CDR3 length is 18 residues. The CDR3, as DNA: TGCGCCAGCAGCCCAAGACTAGCGGGGGGCCCATTCGCCGGGGAGCTGTTTTTT. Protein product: CASSPRLAGGPFAGELFF.

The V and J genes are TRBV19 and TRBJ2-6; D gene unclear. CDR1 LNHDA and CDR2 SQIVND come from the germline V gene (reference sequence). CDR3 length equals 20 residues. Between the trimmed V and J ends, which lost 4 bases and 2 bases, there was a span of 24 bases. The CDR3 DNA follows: TGTGCCAGTAGTAGATTAGATTCGTCTCTTGGGCGCACTGGGGCCAACGTCCTGACTTTC. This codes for CASSRLDSSLGRTGANVLTF.

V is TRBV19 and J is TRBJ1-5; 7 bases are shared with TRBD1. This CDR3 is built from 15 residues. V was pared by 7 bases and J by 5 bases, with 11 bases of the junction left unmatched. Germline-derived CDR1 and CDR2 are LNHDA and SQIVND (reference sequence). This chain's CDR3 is CASKAYRGEDQPQHF. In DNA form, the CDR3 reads TGTGCCAGTAAAGCGTACAGGGGAGAGGATCAGCCCCAGCATTTT.

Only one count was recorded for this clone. The CDR3 DNA is TGTGCCAGCTCACCAAATGCCGGGGGGAGCACAGATACGCAGTATTTT. It translates to CASSPNAGGSTDTQYF. This chain joins TRBV18 and TRBJ2-3; the match to TRBD2 covers 7 bases. V lost 2 bases and J lost 0; bases outside the gene matches: 5. CDR1 and CDR2 (germline): KGHSH, LQKENI. This CDR3 contains 16 residues.

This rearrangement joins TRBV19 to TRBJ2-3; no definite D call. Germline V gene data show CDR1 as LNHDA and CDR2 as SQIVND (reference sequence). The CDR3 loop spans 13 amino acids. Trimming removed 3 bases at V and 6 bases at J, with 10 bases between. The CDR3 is CASSISLTDTQYF. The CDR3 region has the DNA TGTGCCAGTAGTATCTCCTTAACGGATACGCAGTATTTT. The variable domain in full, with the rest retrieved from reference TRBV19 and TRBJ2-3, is DGGITQSPKYLFRKEGQNVTLSCEQNLNHDAMYWYRQDPGQGLRLIYYSQIVNDFQKGDIAEGYSVSREKKESFPLTVTSAQKNPTAFYLCASSISLTDTQYFGPGTRLTVL.

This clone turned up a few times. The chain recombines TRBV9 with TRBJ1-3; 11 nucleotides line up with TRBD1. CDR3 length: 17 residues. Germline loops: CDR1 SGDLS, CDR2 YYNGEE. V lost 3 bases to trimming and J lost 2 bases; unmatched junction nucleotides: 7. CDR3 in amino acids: CASSELQDRGPGNTIYF. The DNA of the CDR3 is TGTGCCAGCAGCGAACTCCAGGACAGGGGGCCTGGAAACACCATATATTTT.

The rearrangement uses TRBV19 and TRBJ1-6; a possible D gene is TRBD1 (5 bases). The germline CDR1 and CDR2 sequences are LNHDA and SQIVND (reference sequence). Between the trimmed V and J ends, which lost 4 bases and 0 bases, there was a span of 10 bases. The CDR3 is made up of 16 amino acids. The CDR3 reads CASSNRGRSYNSPLHF. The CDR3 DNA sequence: TGTGCCAGTAGTAATCGGGGCCGCTCCTATAATTCACCCCTCCACTTT.

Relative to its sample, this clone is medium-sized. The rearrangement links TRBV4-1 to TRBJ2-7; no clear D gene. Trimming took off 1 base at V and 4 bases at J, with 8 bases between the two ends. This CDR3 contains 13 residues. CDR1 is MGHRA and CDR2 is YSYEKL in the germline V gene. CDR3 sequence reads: CASSQGTEYEQYF. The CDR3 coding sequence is TGCGCCAGCAGCCAAGGTACGGAATACGAGCAGTACTTC.

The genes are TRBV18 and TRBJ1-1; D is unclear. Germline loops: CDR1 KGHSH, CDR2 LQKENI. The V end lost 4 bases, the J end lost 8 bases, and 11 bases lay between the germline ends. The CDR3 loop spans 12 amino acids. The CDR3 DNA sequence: TGTGCCAGCTCACGGGCAGGACTAGAAGCTTTCTTT. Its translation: CASSRAGLEAFF.

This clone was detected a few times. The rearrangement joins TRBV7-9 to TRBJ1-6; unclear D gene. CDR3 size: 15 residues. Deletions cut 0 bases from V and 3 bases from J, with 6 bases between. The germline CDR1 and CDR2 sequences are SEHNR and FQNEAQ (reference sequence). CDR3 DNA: TGTGCCAGCAGCTTAGCGGAGCACTATAATTCACCCCTCCACTTT. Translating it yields CASSLAEHYNSPLHF.

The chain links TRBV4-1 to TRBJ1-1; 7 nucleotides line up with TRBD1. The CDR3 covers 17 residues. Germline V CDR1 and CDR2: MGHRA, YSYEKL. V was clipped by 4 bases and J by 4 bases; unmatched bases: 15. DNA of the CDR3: TGCGCCAGCAGCCTACGACAGGGTTATGGCCATCCCACTGAAGCTTTCTTT. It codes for CASSLRQGYGHPTEAFF.

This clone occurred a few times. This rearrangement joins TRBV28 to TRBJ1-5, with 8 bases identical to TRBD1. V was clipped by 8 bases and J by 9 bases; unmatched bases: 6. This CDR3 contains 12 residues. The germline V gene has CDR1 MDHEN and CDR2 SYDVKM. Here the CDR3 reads CASGQGVGPQHF. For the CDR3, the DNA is TGTGCCAGCGGACAGGGTGTGGGGCCCCAGCATTTT.

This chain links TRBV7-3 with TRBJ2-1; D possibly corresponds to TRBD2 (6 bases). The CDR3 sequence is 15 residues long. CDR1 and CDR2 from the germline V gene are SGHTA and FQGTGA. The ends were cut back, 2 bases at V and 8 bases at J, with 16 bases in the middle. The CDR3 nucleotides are TGTGCCAGCAGCTTAGCGAACGGACCTAGCGATGAGCAGTTCTTC. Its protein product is CASSLANGPSDEQFF.

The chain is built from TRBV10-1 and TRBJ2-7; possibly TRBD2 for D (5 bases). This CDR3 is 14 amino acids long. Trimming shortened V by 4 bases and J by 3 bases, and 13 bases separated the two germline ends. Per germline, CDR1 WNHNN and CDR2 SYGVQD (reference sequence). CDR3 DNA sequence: TGCGCCAGCAGTGGAGCGGCAACGATCTACGAGCAGTACTTC. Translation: CASSGAATIYEQYF.

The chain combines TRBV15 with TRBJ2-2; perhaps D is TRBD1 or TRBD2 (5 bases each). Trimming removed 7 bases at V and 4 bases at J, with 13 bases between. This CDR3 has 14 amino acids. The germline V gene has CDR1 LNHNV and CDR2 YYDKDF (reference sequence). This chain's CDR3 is CATNPGTATGELFF. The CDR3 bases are TGTGCCACCAACCCTGGGACGGCCACCGGGGAGCTGTTTTTT. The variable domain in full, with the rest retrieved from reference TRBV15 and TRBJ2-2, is DAMVIQNPRYQVTQFGKPVTLSCSQTLNHNVMYWYQQKSSQAPKLLFHYYDKDFNNEADTPDNFQSRRPNTSFCFLDIRSPGLGDTAMYLCATNPGTATGELFFGEGSRLTVL.

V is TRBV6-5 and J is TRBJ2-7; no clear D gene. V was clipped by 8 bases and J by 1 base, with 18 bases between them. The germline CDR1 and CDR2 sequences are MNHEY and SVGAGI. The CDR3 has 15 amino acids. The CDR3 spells CASPTTRSRSYEQYF. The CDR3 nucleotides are TGTGCCAGCCCGACAACCCGGTCAAGGTCCTACGAGCAGTACTTC.

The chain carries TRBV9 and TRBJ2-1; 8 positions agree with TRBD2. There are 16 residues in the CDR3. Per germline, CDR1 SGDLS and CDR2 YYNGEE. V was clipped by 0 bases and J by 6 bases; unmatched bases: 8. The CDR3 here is CASSVGFGGGFNEQFF. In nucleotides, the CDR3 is TGTGCCAGCAGCGTAGGCTTTGGCGGGGGGTTCAATGAGCAGTTCTTC.

CDR3 sequence reads: CASSQGASGGTDTQYF. The CDR3 DNA reads as TGTGCCAGCAGCCAAGGAGCGAGCGGGGGCACAGATACGCAGTATTTT. This rearrangement joins TRBV14 to TRBJ2-3; 7 nucleotides line up with TRBD2. The trim removed 1 base at V and 1 base at J, leaving 5 bases unmatched. The CDR3 is made up of 16 amino acids. Germline V gene data show CDR1 as SGHDN and CDR2 as FVKESK.

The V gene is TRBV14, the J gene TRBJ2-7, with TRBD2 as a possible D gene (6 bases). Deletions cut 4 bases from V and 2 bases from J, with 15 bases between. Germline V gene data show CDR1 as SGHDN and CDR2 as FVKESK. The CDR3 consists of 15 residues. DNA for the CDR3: TGTGCCAGCAGCCCTCGGGCGGGGATTGCCTACGAGCAGTACTTC. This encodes CASSPRAGIAYEQYF.

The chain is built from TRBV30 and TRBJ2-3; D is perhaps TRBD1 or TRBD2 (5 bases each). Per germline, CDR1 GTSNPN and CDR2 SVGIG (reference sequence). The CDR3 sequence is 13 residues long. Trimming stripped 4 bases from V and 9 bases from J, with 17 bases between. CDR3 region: CAWKVSGTGTQYF. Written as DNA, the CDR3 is TGTGCCTGGAAGGTTTCGGGGACGGGAACGCAGTATTTT.

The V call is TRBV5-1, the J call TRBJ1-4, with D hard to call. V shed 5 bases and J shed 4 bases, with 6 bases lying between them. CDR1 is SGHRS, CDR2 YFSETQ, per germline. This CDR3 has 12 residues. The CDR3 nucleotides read TGCGCCAGCAGAACTGATAATGAAAAACTGTTTTTT. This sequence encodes CASRTDNEKLFF. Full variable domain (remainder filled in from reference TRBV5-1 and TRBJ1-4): KAGVTQTPRYLIKTRGQQVTLSCSPISGHRSVSWYQQTPGQGLQFLFEYFSETQRNKGNFPGRFSGRQFSNSRSEMNVSTLELGDSALYLCASRTDNEKLFFGSGTQLSVL.

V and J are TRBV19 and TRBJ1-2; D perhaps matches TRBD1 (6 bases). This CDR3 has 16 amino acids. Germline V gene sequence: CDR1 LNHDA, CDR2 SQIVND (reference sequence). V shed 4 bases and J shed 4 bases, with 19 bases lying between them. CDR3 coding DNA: TGTGCCAGTAGTAGCGCGGGGGGGGCGCAGGTCTATGGCTACACCTTC. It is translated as CASSSAGGAQVYGYTF.

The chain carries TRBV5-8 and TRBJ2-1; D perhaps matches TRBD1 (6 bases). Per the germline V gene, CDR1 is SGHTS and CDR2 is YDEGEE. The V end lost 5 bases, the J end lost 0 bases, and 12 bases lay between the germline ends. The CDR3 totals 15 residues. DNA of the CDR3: TGTGCCAGCAGACCCAGGGGAAGCTCCTACAATGAGCAGTTCTTC. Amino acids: CASRPRGSSYNEQFF.

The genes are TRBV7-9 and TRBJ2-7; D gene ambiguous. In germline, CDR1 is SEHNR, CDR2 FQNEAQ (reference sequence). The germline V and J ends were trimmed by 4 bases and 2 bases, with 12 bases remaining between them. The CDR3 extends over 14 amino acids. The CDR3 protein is CASSSNSSPYEQYF. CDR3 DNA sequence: TGTGCCAGCAGCTCAAACAGTTCACCCTACGAGCAGTACTTC. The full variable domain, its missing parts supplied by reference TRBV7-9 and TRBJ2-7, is DTGVSQNPRHKITKRGQNVTFRCDPISEHNRLYWYRQTLGQGPEFLTYFQNEAQLEKSRLLSDRFSAERPKGSFSTLEIQRTEQGDSAMYLCASSSNSSPYEQYFGPGTRLTVT.

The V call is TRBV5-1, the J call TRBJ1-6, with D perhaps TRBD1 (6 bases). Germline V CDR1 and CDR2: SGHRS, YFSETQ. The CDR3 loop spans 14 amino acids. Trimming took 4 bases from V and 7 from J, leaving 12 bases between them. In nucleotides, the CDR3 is TGCGCCAGCAGCATAGAGGGGGGGAATTCACCCCTCCACTTT. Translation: CASSIEGGNSPLHF.

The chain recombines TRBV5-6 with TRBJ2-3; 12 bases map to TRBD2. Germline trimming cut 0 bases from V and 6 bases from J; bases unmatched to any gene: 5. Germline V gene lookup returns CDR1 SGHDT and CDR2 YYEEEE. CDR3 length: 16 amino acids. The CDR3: CASSLGTSGDRDTQYF. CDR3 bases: TGTGCCAGCAGCTTGGGGACTAGCGGGGATCGGGATACGCAGTATTTT.

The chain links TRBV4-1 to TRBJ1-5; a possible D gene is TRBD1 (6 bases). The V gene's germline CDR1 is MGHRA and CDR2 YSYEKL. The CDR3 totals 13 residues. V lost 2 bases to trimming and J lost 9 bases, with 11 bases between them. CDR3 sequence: CASSQLDSRPQHF. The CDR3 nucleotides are TGCGCCAGCAGCCAATTGGACAGCCGGCCCCAGCATTTT.

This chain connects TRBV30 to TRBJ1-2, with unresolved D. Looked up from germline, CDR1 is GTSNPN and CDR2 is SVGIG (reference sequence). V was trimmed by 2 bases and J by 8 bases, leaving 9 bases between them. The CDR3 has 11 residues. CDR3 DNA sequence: TGTGCCTGGAGTCCTCCGGTCGGCTACACCTTC. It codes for CAWSPPVGYTF.

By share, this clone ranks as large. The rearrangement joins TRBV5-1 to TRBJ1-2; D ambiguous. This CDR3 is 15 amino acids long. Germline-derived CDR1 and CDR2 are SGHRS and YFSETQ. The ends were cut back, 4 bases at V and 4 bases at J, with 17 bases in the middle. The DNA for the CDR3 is TGCGCCAGCAGCCCGACCTCGGCGACGGTCTATGGCTACACCTTC. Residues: CASSPTSATVYGYTF.

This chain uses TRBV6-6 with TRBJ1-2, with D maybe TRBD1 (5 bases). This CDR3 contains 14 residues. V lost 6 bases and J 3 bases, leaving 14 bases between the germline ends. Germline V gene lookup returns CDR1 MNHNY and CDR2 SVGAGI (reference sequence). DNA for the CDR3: TGTGCCAGCAGCCCCTCTGAGGGACACTATGGCTACACCTTC. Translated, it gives CASSPSEGHYGYTF.